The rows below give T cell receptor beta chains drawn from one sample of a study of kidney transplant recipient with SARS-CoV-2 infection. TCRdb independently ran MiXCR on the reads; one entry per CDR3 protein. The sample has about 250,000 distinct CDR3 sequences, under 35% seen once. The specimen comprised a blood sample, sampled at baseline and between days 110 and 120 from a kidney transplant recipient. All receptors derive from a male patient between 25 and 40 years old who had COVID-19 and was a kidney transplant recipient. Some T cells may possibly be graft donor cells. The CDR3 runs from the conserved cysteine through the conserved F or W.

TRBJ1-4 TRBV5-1 CASGETGSNEKLFF
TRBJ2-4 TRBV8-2 CGTIYRITQSRANVPTF
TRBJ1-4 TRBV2 CASSVTRTGSGKLFF
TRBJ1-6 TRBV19 CASSIGQENSPLHF
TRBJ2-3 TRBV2 CASSASRVVTDTQYF
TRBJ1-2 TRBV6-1 CASSMDFSMRKTYGYTF
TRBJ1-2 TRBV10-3 CAISSPSGRGTYGYTF
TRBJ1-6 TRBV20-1 CSATDRKSNSPLHF
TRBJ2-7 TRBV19 CASSMEVASGIHEQYF
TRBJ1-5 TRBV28 CASSLVQTDNQPQHF
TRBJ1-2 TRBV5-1 CASKTTSVRKTYGYTF
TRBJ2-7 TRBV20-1 CSARHQLAGDYYEQYF
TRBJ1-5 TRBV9 CASAGWADNQPQHF
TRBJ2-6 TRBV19 CASSGTGTGFSGANVLTF
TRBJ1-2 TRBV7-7 CASSSLVKCRKAYGYTF
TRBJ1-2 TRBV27 CASSFHPAEVPNYGYTF
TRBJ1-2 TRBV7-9 CASSAAEYHGKTYGYTF
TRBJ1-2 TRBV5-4 CASQRPVPGKTYGYTF
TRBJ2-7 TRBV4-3 CASSQDLFRQPYEQYF
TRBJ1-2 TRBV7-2 CASSTHYRDGKTYGYTF
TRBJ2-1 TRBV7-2 CASSHPQGRNEQSF
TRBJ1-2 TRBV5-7 CASSTFLAWKTYGYTF
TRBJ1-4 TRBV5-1 CASRETGGQNEKLFF